This is a list of T cell receptor beta chains from one sample in a study of blood T cell repertoires in COVID-19. Profiling relied on immunoSEQ multiplex PCR, and the TCRdb table lists in-frame clones only, not all of them. The table lists a few hundred thousand clones, just over 85% of them singletons. Sequencing was performed on PBMCs or T cells enriched from blood (not recorded which). The receptors derive from a man aged 35-49 years who had recovered from COVID-19. Both conserved end residues are part of each CDR3. The D gene is left open where the match is weak. Clone size, where shown, is once, few, many, or a class for clones that have expanded.

V,J,size,D,DNA,CDR3
TRBV10-3,TRBJ2-3,.,TRBD2,TGTGCCATCACCATACTAGCGGTCACAGATACGCAGTATTTT,CAITILAVTDTQYF
TRBV28,TRBJ2-1,.,.,TGTGCCAGCAGCCCCGGGATACAGGGCAATGAGCAGTTCTTC,CASSPGIQGNEQFF
TRBV28,TRBJ1-1,.,.,TGTGCCAGCAGTTTCCCTCTTGGGGGGATTGAAGCTTTCTTT,CASSFPLGGIEAFF
TRBV12-3/TRBV12-4,TRBJ1-5,.,.,TGTGCCAGCAAAACGGAGGCTCAGCCCCAGCATTTT,CASKTEAQPQHF
TRBV29-1,TRBJ2-2,.,.,TGCAGCGTTGTCCTCAGGCCTCAAACCGGGGAGCTGTTTTTT,CSVVLRPQTGELFF
TRBV6-5,TRBJ1-1,.,TRBD1,TGTGCCAGCAGTTACGCGAGGACAGGGGGGACTGAAGCTTTCTTT,CASSYARTGGTEAFF
TRBV30,TRBJ2-5,.,.,TGTGCCTGGAGAGTTTCAGGGCCAGAGACCCAGTACTTC,CAWRVSGPETQYF
TRBV6-6,TRBJ1-2,.,TRBD1,TGTGCCAGCGGAAGCAGGGGGCTGGACTATGGCTACACCTTC,CASGSRGLDYGYTF
TRBV29-1,TRBJ2-7,.,TRBD2,TGCAGCGTTGAATCTGCGGGGGACGAGCAGTACTTC,CSVESAGDEQYF
TRBV5-4,TRBJ1-1,.,TRBD1,TGTGCCAGCAGCTTCTCGAGGGGGCCCACTGAAGCTTTCTTT,CASSFSRGPTEAFF
TRBV18,TRBJ1-1,.,TRBD1,TGTGCCAGCTCACCATCGCCAGGGGGCGCCGGAAACACTGAAGCTTTCTTT,CASSPSPGGAGNTEAFF
TRBV7-9,TRBJ2-5,.,.,TGTGCCAGCAGCTCTGAGGAGACCCAGTACTTC,CASSSEETQYF
TRBV18,TRBJ1-2,.,.,TGTGCCAGCTCACCAGTGCTACAGATGACGTTAGACGGCTACACCTTC,CASSPVLQMTLDGYTF
TRBV6-5,TRBJ2-7,few,.,TGTGCCAGCAGCCATCAACAGGGCTCCTACGAGCAGTACTTC,CASSHQQGSYEQYF
TRBV7-2,TRBJ1-4,.,.,TGTGCCAGTCGGTTGGGCCCTAATGAAAAACTGTTTTTT,CASRLGPNEKLFF
TRBV7-9,TRBJ1-4,.,.,TGTGCCAGCAGCTTCACCACCGGACAGCGGGGAAATGAAAAACTGTTTTTT,CASSFTTGQRGNEKLFF
TRBV6-5,TRBJ2-3,.,TRBD1,TGTGCCAGCAGTTCCGTAGGACAGGAGATCACAGATACGCAGTATTTT,CASSSVGQEITDTQYF
TRBV4-1,TRBJ2-1,.,.,TGCGCCAGCAGCCATCCCCGACTAGTAAGGAGCTACAATGAGCAGTTCTTC,CASSHPRLVRSYNEQFF
TRBV5-6,TRBJ2-7,once,.,TGTGCCAGCAGCTCCCCGGGACAAACCTACGAGCAGTACTTC,CASSSPGQTYEQYF
TRBV7-7,TRBJ2-6,.,.,TGTGCCAGCAGCGAGGAACGTAAGCCACAAAGTCGGGCCAACGTCCTGACTTTC,CASSEERKPQSRANVLTF
TRBV6-2/TRBV6-3,TRBJ1-2,.,TRBD1,TGTGCCAGCAGTTACTCTGCCTCCGGGACAGGGTCGGGCTACACCTTC,CASSYSASGTGSGYTF
TRBV27,TRBJ2-2,.,TRBD2,TGTGCCAGCAGCAGGAAACCGGGACTAGCGGGAGATTATTTGACCGGGGAGCTGTTTTTT,CASSRKPGLAGDYLTGELFF
TRBV5-1,TRBJ2-7,.,.,TGCGCCAGCAGCTTGGCCAGGAATTACTACGAGCAGTACTTC,CASSLARNYYEQYF
TRBV3-1/TRBV3-2,TRBJ1-6,.,.,TGTGCCAGCAGCCGAGCACCGTACAGGTTTTTCCCCCTCCACTTT,CASSRAPYRFFPLHF
TRBV14,TRBJ2-7,.,.,TGTGCCAGCAGCCAAGGGGTTGGGGCGTTCGAGCAGTACTTC,CASSQGVGAFEQYF
TRBV7-2,TRBJ2-1,.,TRBD2,TGTGCCAGCAGCTTAGCACTAGCGGGAGGGTACAATGAGCAGTTCTTC,CASSLALAGGYNEQFF
TRBV4-2,TRBJ2-7,.,.,TGTGCCAGCAGCCAAGTACTCGATACGGGTCTCTACGAGCAGTACTTC,CASSQVLDTGLYEQYF
TRBV4-3,TRBJ1-4,once,.,TGCGCCAGCAGCCAAGACCGAGGAATTGCAACTAATGAAAAACTGTTTTTT,CASSQDRGIATNEKLFF
TRBV19,TRBJ2-7,.,TRBD1,TGTGCCAGTACCAGGGACAGCTCCCAAACCTACGAGCAGTACTTC,CASTRDSSQTYEQYF
TRBV18,TRBJ2-2,.,.,TGTGCCAGCTCACTAGGAGGGTTTGAAGGCGGGGAGCTGTTTTTT,CASSLGGFEGGELFF
TRBV28,TRBJ2-7,.,TRBD2,TGTGCCAGCAGGGGTGCGGGGGATACGCACTACGAGCAGTACTTC,CASRGAGDTHYEQYF
TRBV30,TRBJ1-2,.,.,TGTGCCTGGAGGTACCCCCGGGGGGCGCGGGGCTACACCTTC,CAWRYPRGARGYTF
TRBV5-4,TRBJ1-6,.,TRBD1,TGTGCCAGCAGCGTGGGGAGGGGGCTGAATTCACCCCTCCACTTT,CASSVGRGLNSPLHF
TRBV7-3,TRBJ2-4,.,TRBD1,TGTGCCAGCAGTCCAGGGGGATTGGCCAAAAACATTCAGTACTTC,CASSPGGLAKNIQYF
TRBV4-2,TRBJ1-2,.,.,TGTGCCAGCAGCCAAGGGGGGGGGCCTAACTATGGCTACACCTTC,CASSQGGGPNYGYTF
TRBV5-4,TRBJ1-2,.,.,TGTGCCAGCAGCTTGGAGGGGTATGGCTACACCTTC,CASSLEGYGYTF
TRBV27,TRBJ2-7,.,TRBD2,TGTGCCATCTACGGGACTAGCGGGAGTTCCTCCTACGAGCAGTACTTC,CAIYGTSGSSSYEQYF
TRBV7-8,TRBJ1-1,.,TRBD1,TGTGCCAGCAGCCCGGGGACAGGGGGCTTCACTGAAGCTTTCTTT,CASSPGTGGFTEAFF
TRBV19,TRBJ1-2,.,.,TGTGCCAGTAGTTGGGGGATGGGACTCGGCTATGGCTACACCTTC,CASSWGMGLGYGYTF
TRBV4-3,TRBJ2-2,.,.,TGCGCCAGCAGCCAAGTAACCGGGAACACCGGGGAGCTGTTTTTT,CASSQVTGNTGELFF
TRBV19,TRBJ1-2,.,.,TGTGCCAGTAGTATTACCCCTTGGGGGGACTATGGCTACACCTTC,CASSITPWGDYGYTF
TRBV15,TRBJ1-1,.,.,TGTGCCACCAGTCTACCCGGTGGGGGGGGTGTATCAAACACTGAAGCTTTCTTT,CATSLPGGGGVSNTEAFF
TRBV18,TRBJ1-2,.,.,TGTGTCAGCTCAAGGACGGACTCCTATGGCTACACCTTC,CVSSRTDSYGYTF
TRBV6-5,TRBJ1-2,.,TRBD1,TGTGCCAGCTTGCCCGGGCAGGGGGTTAACTATGGCTACACCTTC,CASLPGQGVNYGYTF
TRBV29-1,TRBJ2-1,.,TRBD1,TGCAGCGCCGTCAGTCTGTGGACAGGGGATTACAATGAGCAGTTCTTC,CSAVSLWTGDYNEQFF
TRBV6-5,TRBJ2-7,.,.,TGTGCCAGCAGGGCGTCGGACAGAGAAATGGAGCAGTACTTC,CASRASDREMEQYF
TRBV27,TRBJ1-6,.,TRBD1,TGTGCCAGCAGACAACAGGGGACTGGTTCACCCCTCCACTTT,CASRQQGTGSPLHF
TRBV5-1,TRBJ2-7,.,TRBD1,TGCGCCAGCAGCCCTACGACAGGGTACTACGAGCAGTACTTC,CASSPTTGYYEQYF
TRBV19,TRBJ2-3,.,TRBD2,TGTGCCAGTAGCGGGACTAGCTATTTCACAGATACGCAGTATTTT,CASSGTSYFTDTQYF
TRBV10-3,TRBJ2-7,.,TRBD2,TGTGCCATCAGTGTTGCCGGGGGGTCCTACGAGCAGTACTTC,CAISVAGGSYEQYF
TRBV4-3,TRBJ2-7,once,TRBD1,TGCGCCAGCAGCCAACACAGGGGGCACTCCTACGAGCAGTACTTC,CASSQHRGHSYEQYF
TRBV12-3/TRBV12-4,TRBJ1-5,.,.,TGTGCCAGCACCGACTTTAGCAATCAGCCCCAGCATTTT,CASTDFSNQPQHF
TRBV2,TRBJ1-2,.,.,TGTGCCAGCAGTGGGGAGTACTATGGCTACACCTTC,CASSGEYYGYTF
TRBV3-1/TRBV3-2,TRBJ2-3,once,.,TGTGCCAGCAGCCACACCGGGTCAGGCACAGATACGCAGTATTTT,CASSHTGSGTDTQYF
TRBV9,TRBJ1-2,once,.,TGTGCCAGCACCTCAGGGGAGGGTGAGGTTGGCTACACCTTC,CASTSGEGEVGYTF
TRBV5-6,TRBJ2-7,.,.,TGTGCCAGCAACTCACAGGGAACCTCCTACGAGCAGTACTTC,CASNSQGTSYEQYF
TRBV7-8,TRBJ1-2,.,.,TGTGCCAGCAGCTTATCCCCAGGGATTAGCTATGGCTACACCTTC,CASSLSPGISYGYTF
TRBV2,TRBJ2-7,.,TRBD1,TGTGCCAGCTATCAAGCCCGGGACAGGCCCTCCTACGAGCAGTACTTC,CASYQARDRPSYEQYF
TRBV5-1,TRBJ2-7,.,TRBD1,TGCGCCAGCAGCTCACAGGGGGGACATTACGAGCAGTACTTC,CASSSQGGHYEQYF
TRBV28,TRBJ1-4,.,TRBD1,TGTGCCAGCAGTACCGGGACAGGGAATGAAAAACTGTTTTTT,CASSTGTGNEKLFF